The text below deals with one T cell receptor (beta chain). The table came from immunoSEQ multiplex PCR; TCRdb's copy has only in-frame clones and leaves some out. The repertoire has some 150,000 clones, 90% of them found once; the top ten carry over 1.5%. V was shortened by 0 bases and J by 4 bases, with 8 bases between the two germline ends. The CDR3 extends over 14 amino acids. Per the germline V gene, CDR1 is SGHRS and CDR2 is YFSETQ. This sample was taken from a study of T cell responses to AZD1222 COVID-19 vaccine. This chain joins TRBV5-1 and TRBJ1-5, with no clear D. This TCR came from an adult in good health. The sample was peripheral blood, taken on day 0 of AZD1222 vaccination. Written as DNA, the CDR3 is TGCGCCAGCAGCTTGGGGCAGACTAATCAGCCCCAGCATTTT. It is translated as CASSLGQTNQPQHF.